This T cell receptor beta chain was documented in a study of blood T cells in healthy people across ages. This CDR3 contains 16 residues. The V gene end was trimmed by 2 bases and the J gene end by 3 bases; junction bases not matched to a gene: 6. Germline-derived CDR1 and CDR2 are SGHTA and FQGNSA. The people who gave samples were healthy Caucasians from Russia, aged about 6 to 95. A second PCR, run for roughly 7 to 12 cycles, used a sample-barcoded 5' primer plus a J-beta primer mix. TCRdb reprocessed the 5' RACE reads via MiXCR and lists one record per CDR3 protein. The sample lists 2 million or so distinct CDR3 sequences, roughly 50% occurring once.

The chain couples TRBV7-2 to TRBJ2-3; 9 bases map to TRBD2. What was sequenced was blood. The clonotype comes from a woman between 40 and 55 years old in good health. CDR3 nucleotides: TGTGCCAGCAGCTTAATGGGGACTAGCAGTACAGATACGCAGTATTTT. Protein: CASSLMGTSSTDTQYF.